This T cell receptor (beta chain) was captured by sequencing in a study of blood T cell repertoires in COVID-19. The overall study: Samples of COVID-19 (acute and convalescent) were obtained from the United States, Italy and Spain.

This table comes from immunoSEQ multiplex PCR, and its TCRdb copy is limited to in-frame clones, with some not included. The profile shows around 260,000 clones, 80% to 95% of them singletons. Trimming left V 4 bases short and J 6 bases short, with 13 bases between. The CDR3 extends over 14 amino acids. Germline CDR1 and CDR2: MNHEY and SVGAGI. Followed over time, Seattle patients had been enrolled while infection was active. V and J are TRBV6-5 and TRBJ1-5; D is possibly TRBD1 (5 bases). The receptor's source is a woman aged 30 to 39 with COVID-19, enrolled during active disease. Sequenced input: peripheral blood. DNA of the CDR3: TGTGCCAGCAGTTGGTCAGGGACTGGTCAGCCCCAGCATTTT. Translating it yields CASSWSGTGQPQHF.